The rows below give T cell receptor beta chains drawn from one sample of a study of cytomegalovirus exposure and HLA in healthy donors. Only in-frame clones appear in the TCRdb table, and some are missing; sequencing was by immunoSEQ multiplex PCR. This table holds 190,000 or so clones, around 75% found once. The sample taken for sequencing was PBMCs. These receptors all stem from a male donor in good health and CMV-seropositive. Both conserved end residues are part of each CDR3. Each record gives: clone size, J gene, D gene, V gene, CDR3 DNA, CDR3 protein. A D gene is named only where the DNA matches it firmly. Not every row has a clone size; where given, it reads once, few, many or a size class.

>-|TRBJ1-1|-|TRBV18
TGTGCCAGCTCACCGGACAGTAAGGCTGAAGCTTTCTTT
CASSPDSKAEAFF
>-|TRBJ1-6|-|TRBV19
TGTGCCAGTAGTTTTTCTCCTTCCCTTAATTCACCCCTCCACTTT
CASSFSPSLNSPLHF
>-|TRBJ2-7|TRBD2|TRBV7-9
TGTGCCAGCAGCGGGACTAGCAGCGAGCAGTACTTC
CASSGTSSEQYF
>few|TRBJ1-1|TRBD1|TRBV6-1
TGTGCCAGCAGGACAGGGCAGAACACTGAAGCTTTCTTT
CASRTGQNTEAFF
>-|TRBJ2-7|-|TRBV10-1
TGCGCCAGCCCCATCCCGGGGGACCGCTACTACGAGCAGTACTTC
CASPIPGDRYYEQYF
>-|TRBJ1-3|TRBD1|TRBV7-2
TGTGCCAGCAGCGGACAGGGCCCCTCTGGAAACACCATATATTTT
CASSGQGPSGNTIYF
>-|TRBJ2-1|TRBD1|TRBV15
TGTGCCACCAGCACCCGACAGGGGGAGAATGAGCGGTTCTTC
CATSTRQGENERFF
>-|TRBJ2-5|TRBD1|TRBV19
TGTGCCAGTAGTGCGACCGGGACAGTCGGCCAGGAGACCCAGTACTTC
CASSATGTVGQETQYF
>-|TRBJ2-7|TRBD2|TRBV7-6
TGTGCCAGCAGCTTACAGTCGTTACCCGGGAGGACATACGAGCAGTACTTC
CASSLQSLPGRTYEQYF
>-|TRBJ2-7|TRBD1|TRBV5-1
TGCGCCAGCAGCTTGAGGGGACAGGAGGACGAGCAGTACTTC
CASSLRGQEDEQYF
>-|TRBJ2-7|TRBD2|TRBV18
TGTGCCAGCTCACCGAGCGGGAGAAACTACGAGCAGTACTTC
CASSPSGRNYEQYF
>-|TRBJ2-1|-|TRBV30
TGTGCCTGGAAGAAGACTAAAAATGAGCAGTTCTTC
CAWKKTKNEQFF
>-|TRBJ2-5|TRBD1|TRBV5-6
TGTGCCAGCAGCCCTCTGGGACAGGGGGGCGACTGGACCCAGTACTTC
CASSPLGQGGDWTQYF
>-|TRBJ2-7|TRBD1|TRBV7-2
TGTGCCAGCAGGTCAGGGGGCCACGAGCAGTACTTC
CASRSGGHEQYF
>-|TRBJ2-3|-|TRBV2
TGTGCCAGCAGTCCACAGGGAATCGGAGATACGCAGTATTTT
CASSPQGIGDTQYF
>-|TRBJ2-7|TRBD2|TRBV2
TGTGCCAGCAGACGGACTAGCGGGAGGAACGAGCAGTACTTC
CASRRTSGRNEQYF
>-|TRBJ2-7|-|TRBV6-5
TGTGCCAGCAGTTACTCCAACGGGGGGCAGTGGGAGCAGTACTTC
CASSYSNGGQWEQYF
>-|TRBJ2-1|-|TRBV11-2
TGTGCCAGCAGCTTAGATAACGGGTTCTGGGAGCAGTTCTTC
CASSLDNGFWEQFF
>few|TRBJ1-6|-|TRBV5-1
TGCGCCAGCAGCTGGGGAGGACAAAAGGATTCACCCCTCCACTTT
CASSWGGQKDSPLHF
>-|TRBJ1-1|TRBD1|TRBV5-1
TGCGCCAGCAGCGACGGACAGGGAAAAACTGAAGCTTTCTTT
CASSDGQGKTEAFF
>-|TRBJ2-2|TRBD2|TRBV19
TGTGCCAGTAGTATAGAGACTAGCGGGAGGTGGACCGGGGAGCTGTTTTTT
CASSIETSGRWTGELFF
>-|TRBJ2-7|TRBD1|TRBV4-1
TGCGCCAGCAGCCTGGGACAGGGTGTGTCCTACGAGCAGTACTTC
CASSLGQGVSYEQYF
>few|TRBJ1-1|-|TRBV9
TGTGCCAGCAGCGTAGTAGCAGGTGGGAGCACTGAAGCTTTCTTT
CASSVVAGGSTEAFF
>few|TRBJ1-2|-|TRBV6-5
TGTGCCAGCAGTTACGTTCAGGGAAATGGCTACACCTTC
CASSYVQGNGYTF